A single sample is the source of the 15 T cell receptor beta chains below, sequenced in a study of somatic mutations in cytotoxic T cells in rheumatoid arthritis. Generated by immunoSEQ multiplex PCR, the TCRdb table keeps only in-frame clones and is missing some. In the table there are 10,000 to 12,000 clones, roughly 80% of which are singletons. Material: CD8+ T cells sorted from blood. The receptors come from a man in his fifties in good health.

The chain couples TRBV7-9 to TRBJ2-5; D ambiguous. The J call may be faulty, since TRBJ2-7 better matches the DNA end. Germline CDR1 reads SEHNR; CDR2 reads FQNEAQ (reference sequence). This CDR3 region has 13 residues. The CDR3 sequence: CASSYSNSYEQYF. The CDR3 bases are TGTGCCAGCAGCTATTCCAACTCCTACGAGCAGTACTTC.

CDR3 sequence reads: CASSRLYEQYF. In DNA form, the CDR3 reads TGTGCCAGCAGCCGTCTCTACGAGCAGTACTTC. The V and J genes are TRBV7-9 and TRBJ2-7; no reliable D call. Germline CDR1 is SEHNR and CDR2 is FQNEAQ (reference sequence). V was shortened by 5 bases and J by 3 bases, with 5 bases between the two germline ends. The length of the CDR3 is 11 residues.

V usage is TRBV28 and J usage is TRBJ2-5; 9 nucleotides match TRBD1. Trimming removed 4 bases from V and 5 bases from J; junction bases left unmatched: 8. This CDR3 spans 15 amino acids. The germline CDR1 and CDR2 sequences are MDHEN and SYDVKM. CDR3 amino acids: CASSSLQGAGETQYF. The CDR3 coding sequence is TGTGCCAGCAGTTCCTTACAGGGGGCAGGGGAGACCCAGTACTTC. Full variable domain (outside the CDR3, taken from reference TRBV28 and TRBJ2-5): DVKVTQSSRYLVKRTGEKVFLECVQDMDHENMFWYRQDPGLGLRLIYFSYDVKMKEKGDIPEGYSVSREKKERFSLILESASTNQTSMYLCASSSLQGAGETQYFGPGTRLLVL.

This chain joins TRBV9 and TRBJ2-1; D might be TRBD2 (6 bases). The V gene lost 2 bases and the J gene lost 6 bases, with 15 bases spanning the gap. The CDR3 spans 15 residues. The germline V gene has CDR1 SGDLS and CDR2 YYNGEE. This CDR3 is CASSVPFEGGNEQFF. As DNA, the CDR3 is TGTGCCAGCAGCGTCCCCTTTGAGGGAGGCAATGAGCAGTTCTTC.

The genes are TRBV4-3 and TRBJ2-7; 10 bases align to TRBD1. CDR3 length: 15 amino acids. The V and J ends lost 2 bases and 2 bases, in that order; junction bases with no gene match: 3. Looked up from germline, CDR1 is LGHNA and CDR2 is YSLEER. CDR3 sequence: CASSQTGTGAYEQYF. Written as DNA, the CDR3 is TGCGCCAGCAGCCAAACCGGGACAGGGGCCTACGAGCAGTACTTC.

The chain employs TRBV19 and TRBJ2-1, with a weak D call TRBD2 (6 bases). Trimming stripped 6 bases from V and 8 bases from J, with 14 bases between. CDR3 length equals 13 residues. Germline V gene data show CDR1 as LNHDA and CDR2 as SQIVND (reference sequence). DNA of the CDR3: TGTGCCAGTAGCTCTCTAGCGTGGGATGAGCAGTTCTTC. Translated, it gives CASSSLAWDEQFF.

With respect to this clone: One base separates it from a far larger clone, so it is likely a read error. This rearrangement joins TRBV1 to TRBJ2-7; TRBD1, the D gene given by the table, was not confirmed from the DNA. TRBV1 constitutes a pseudogene. This CDR3 spans 15 amino acids. The CDR3 DNA reads TGCACCAGCAGCCCGGGACAGGGGGAAGGCTACGAGCAGTACTTC. Translated: CTSSPGQGEGYEQYF.

The chain links TRBV4-2 to TRBJ1-2; 9 nucleotides agree with TRBD1. In germline, CDR1 is LGHNA, CDR2 YNFKEQ. The V segment lost 0 bases and the J segment 6 bases; nucleotides outside the gene matches: 5. This CDR3 comprises 15 residues. In nucleotides, the CDR3 is TGTGCCAGCAGCCAAGAAACAGGGGGCGCGGATGGCTACACCTTC. It is translated as CASSQETGGADGYTF.

The chain recombines TRBV6-1 with TRBJ1-2, with 7 nucleotides matching TRBD1. V was pared by 6 bases and J by 5 bases, with 6 bases of the junction left unmatched. The CDR3 is 13 amino acids. Germline CDR1 is MNHNS and CDR2 is SASEGT. Written as DNA, the CDR3 is TGTGCCAGCAGAGGGACAGCCAATTATGGCTACACCTTC. Translating gives CASRGTANYGYTF.

J is TRBJ2-7 and V is TRBV7-2; the D is unclear. The CDR3 extends over 12 amino acids. V was pared by 1 base and J by 3 bases, with 4 bases between. Germline V gene sequence: CDR1 SGHTA, CDR2 FQGNSA. Written as DNA, the CDR3 is TGTGCCAGCAGCTTAGTTAGCTACGAGCAGTACTTC. Translating gives CASSLVSYEQYF. The full variable domain, in which reference TRBV7-2 and TRBJ2-7 provide the parts outside the CDR3, is GAGVSQSPSNKVTEKGKDVELRCDPISGHTALYWYRQSLGQGLEFLIYFQGNSAPDKSGLPSDRFSAERTGGSVSTLTIQRTQQEDSAVYLCASSLVSYEQYFGPGTRLTVT.

Judged by abundance, this clone is medium-sized. The genes are TRBV6-4 and TRBJ1-5, with D hard to call. Germline CDR1 is MRHNA and CDR2 is SNTAGT. The CDR3 is 17 residues long. V dropped 5 bases and J dropped 0 bases, with 17 bases sitting between them. Here the CDR3 DNA reads TGTGCCAGCAGTCCCCGGAGAGGCGACTATAGCAATCAGCCCCAGCATTTT. Translated: CASSPRRGDYSNQPQHF.

The chain is built from TRBV28 and TRBJ2-1; 9 nucleotides align to TRBD2. The CDR3 covers 15 residues. CDR1 MDHEN and CDR2 SYDVKM come from the germline V gene. V dropped 4 bases and J dropped 4; count of bases not matched to a gene: 5. CDR3 sequence reads: CASSSGTSRYNEQFF. The CDR3 coding sequence is TGTGCCAGCAGTTCCGGGACTAGCAGATACAATGAGCAGTTCTTC.

This chain uses TRBV2 with TRBJ2-7; 7 bases match TRBD1. Trimming took 11 bases from V and 4 from J; bases not matched to a gene: 11. Germline V gene sequence: CDR1 SNHLY, CDR2 FYNNEI. This CDR3 has 13 residues. In DNA, the CDR3 is TGTGCCGGAGATGAGGGGGCCGGGTACGAGCAGTACTTC. Translating gives CAGDEGAGYEQYF.

This clone has just a few counts. The chain combines TRBV28 with TRBJ2-7; 11 bases are a match to TRBD2. The CDR3 contains 18 residues. The ends lost 5 bases at V and 0 bases at J; junction bases unmatched: 12. Germline values: CDR1 MDHEN, CDR2 SYDVKM. CDR3 amino acids: CASSSRGLAGGVSYEQYF. The CDR3 DNA is TGTGCCAGCAGTAGTCGGGGATTAGCGGGAGGGGTCTCCTACGAGCAGTACTTC.

This clone was observed a single time. The genes are TRBV29-1 and TRBJ2-1; 10 positions agree with TRBD2. The germline V gene encodes CDR1 SQVTM and CDR2 ANQGSEA. The CDR3 length is 14 residues. J lost 9 bases, V lost 6 bases, and 11 bases had no gene match. In nucleotides, the CDR3 is TGCAGCGTCCAAGGCCTAGCGGGAGCGGTTGAGCAGTTCTTC. This codes for CSVQGLAGAVEQFF.